Detailed here is one T cell receptor beta chain. The data originate from a study of T cell responses to AZD1222 COVID-19 vaccine. Study as a whole: Pooled together were second doses at about 4 or about 12 weeks.

Repertoires were generated with immunoSEQ multiplex PCR, while TCRdb's copy carries only in-frame clones and drops some. Of roughly 110,000 clones detected, 85% to 90% appear once; the ten largest clones hold 12%. The CDR3 spans 16 residues. In germline, CDR1 is PRHDT, CDR2 FYEKMQ (reference sequence). V lost 3 bases and J lost 6; bases outside the gene matches: 7. The rearrangement links TRBV13 to TRBJ1-6, with TRBD1 identical over 8 bases. Sequencing was performed on peripheral blood, taken on day 0 of AZD1222 vaccination. The source is an adult in good health. This CDR3 is CASSLTGAGGNSPLHF. CDR3 DNA: TGTGCCAGCAGCTTGACAGGGGCTGGTGGTAATTCACCCCTCCACTTT.